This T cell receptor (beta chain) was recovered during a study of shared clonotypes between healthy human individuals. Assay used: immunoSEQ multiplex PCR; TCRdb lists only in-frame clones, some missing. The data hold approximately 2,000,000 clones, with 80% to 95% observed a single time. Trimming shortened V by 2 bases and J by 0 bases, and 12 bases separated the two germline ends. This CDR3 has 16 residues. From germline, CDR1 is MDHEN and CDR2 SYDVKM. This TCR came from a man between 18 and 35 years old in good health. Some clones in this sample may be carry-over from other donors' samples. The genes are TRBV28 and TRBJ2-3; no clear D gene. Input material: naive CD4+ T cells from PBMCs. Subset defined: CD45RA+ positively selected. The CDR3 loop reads CASSLNYAESTDTQYF. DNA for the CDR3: TGTGCCAGCAGTTTAAATTATGCGGAGAGCACAGATACGCAGTATTTT.